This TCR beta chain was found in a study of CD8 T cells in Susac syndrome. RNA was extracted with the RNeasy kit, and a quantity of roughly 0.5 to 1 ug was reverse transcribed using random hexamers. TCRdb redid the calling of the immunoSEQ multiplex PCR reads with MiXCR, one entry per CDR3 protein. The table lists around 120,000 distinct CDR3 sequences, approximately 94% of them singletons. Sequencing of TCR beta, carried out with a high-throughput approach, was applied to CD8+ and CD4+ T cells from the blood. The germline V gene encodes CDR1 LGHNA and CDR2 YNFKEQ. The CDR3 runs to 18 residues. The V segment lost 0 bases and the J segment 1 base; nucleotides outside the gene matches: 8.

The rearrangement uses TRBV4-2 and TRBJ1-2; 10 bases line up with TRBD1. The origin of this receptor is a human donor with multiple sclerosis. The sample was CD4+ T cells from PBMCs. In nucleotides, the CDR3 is TGTGCCAGCAGCCAAGATAAGGGGACAGGGGATCTTAACTATGGCTACACCTTC. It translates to CASSQDKGTGDLNYGYTF.